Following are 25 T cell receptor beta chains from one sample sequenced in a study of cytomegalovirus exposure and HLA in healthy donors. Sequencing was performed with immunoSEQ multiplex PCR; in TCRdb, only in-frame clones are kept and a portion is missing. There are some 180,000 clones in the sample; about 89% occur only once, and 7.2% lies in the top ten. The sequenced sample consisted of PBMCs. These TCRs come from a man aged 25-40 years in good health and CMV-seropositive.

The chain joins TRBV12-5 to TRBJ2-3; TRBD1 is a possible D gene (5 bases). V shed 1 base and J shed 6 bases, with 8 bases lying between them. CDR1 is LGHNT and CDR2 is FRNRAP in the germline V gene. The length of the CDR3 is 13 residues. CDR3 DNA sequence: TGTGCTAGTGGTTTGGGGCAGGGCGATACGCAGTATTTT. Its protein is CASGLGQGDTQYF.

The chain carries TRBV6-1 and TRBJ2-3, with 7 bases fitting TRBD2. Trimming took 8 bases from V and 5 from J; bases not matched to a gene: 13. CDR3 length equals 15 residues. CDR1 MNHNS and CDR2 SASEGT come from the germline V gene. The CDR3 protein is CASDKVGGSVDTQYF. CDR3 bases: TGTGCCAGCGACAAAGTCGGGGGGAGTGTAGATACGCAGTATTTT.

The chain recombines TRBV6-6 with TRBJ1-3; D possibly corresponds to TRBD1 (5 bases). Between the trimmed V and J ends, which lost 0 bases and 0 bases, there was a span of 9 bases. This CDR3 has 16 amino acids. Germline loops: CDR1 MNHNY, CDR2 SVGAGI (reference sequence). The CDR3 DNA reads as TGTGCCAGCAGTTACTCGGGACGGAGCTCTGGAAACACCATATATTTT. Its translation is CASSYSGRSSGNTIYF.

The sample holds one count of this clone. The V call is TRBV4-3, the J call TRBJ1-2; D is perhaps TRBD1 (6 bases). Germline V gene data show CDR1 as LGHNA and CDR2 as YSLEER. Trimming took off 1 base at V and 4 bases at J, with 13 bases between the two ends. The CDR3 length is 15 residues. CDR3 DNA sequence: TGCGCCAGCAGCCAAGCGGGGGCGACACTCTATGGCTACACCTTC. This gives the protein CASSQAGATLYGYTF.

This chain's CDR3 is CASSLDGRSSAQYF. The DNA for the CDR3 is TGTGCCAGCAGCCTTGACGGGAGGTCGAGTGCGCAGTATTTT. This chain links TRBV9 with TRBJ2-3; TRBD2 agrees at 7 bases. The CDR3 is 14 residues long. The germline gives CDR1 SGDLS, CDR2 YYNGEE. Trimming took 4 bases from V and 10 from J; bases not matched to a gene: 12.

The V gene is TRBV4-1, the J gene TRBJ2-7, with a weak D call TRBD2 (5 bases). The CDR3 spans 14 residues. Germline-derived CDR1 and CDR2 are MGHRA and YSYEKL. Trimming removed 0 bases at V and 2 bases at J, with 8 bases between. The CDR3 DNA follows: TGCGCCAGCAGCCAAGATCAGGAGGCCTACGAGCAGTACTTC. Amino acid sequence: CASSQDQEAYEQYF.

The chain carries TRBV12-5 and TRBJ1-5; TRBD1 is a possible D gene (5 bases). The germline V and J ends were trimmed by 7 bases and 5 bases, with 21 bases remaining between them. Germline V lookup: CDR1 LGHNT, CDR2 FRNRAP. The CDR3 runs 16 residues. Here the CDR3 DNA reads TGTGCTAGTGCCTCGTTTTCGGGGACGGTGCATCAGCCCCAGCATTTT. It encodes CASASFSGTVHQPQHF.

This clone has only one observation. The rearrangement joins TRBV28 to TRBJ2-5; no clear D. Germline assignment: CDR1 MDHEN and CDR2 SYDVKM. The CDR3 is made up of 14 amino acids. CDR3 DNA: TGTGGAACCGCCCGATTATCCTCCTCCGAGACCCAGTACTTC. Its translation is CGTARLSSSETQYF.

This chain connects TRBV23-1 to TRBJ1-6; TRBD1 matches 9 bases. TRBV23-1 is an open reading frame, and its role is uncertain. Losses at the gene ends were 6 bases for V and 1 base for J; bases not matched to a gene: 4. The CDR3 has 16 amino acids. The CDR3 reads CASRYRGRSYNSPLHF. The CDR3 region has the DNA TGCGCCAGCAGGTACAGGGGGCGATCCTATAATTCACCCCTCCACTTT.

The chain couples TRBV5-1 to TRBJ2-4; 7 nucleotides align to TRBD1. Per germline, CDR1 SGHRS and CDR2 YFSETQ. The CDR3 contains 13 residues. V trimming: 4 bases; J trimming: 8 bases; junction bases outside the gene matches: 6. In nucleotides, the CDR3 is TGCGCCAGCAGCCCGGAGGACAGGCACATTCAGTACTTC. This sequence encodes CASSPEDRHIQYF.

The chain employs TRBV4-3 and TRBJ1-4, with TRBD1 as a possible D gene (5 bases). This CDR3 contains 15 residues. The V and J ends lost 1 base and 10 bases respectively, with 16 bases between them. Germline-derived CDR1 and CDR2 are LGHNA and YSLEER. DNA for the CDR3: TGCGCCAGCAGCCAAGGGATAATAGGGGAGGGAAAACTGTTTTTT. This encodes CASSQGIIGEGKLFF.

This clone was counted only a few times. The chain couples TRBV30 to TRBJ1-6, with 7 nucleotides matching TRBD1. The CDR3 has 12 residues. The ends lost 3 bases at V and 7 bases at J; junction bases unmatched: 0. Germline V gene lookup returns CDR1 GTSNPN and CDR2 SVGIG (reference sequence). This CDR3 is CAWRQGNSPLHF. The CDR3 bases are TGTGCCTGGAGACAGGGGAATTCACCCCTCCACTTT.

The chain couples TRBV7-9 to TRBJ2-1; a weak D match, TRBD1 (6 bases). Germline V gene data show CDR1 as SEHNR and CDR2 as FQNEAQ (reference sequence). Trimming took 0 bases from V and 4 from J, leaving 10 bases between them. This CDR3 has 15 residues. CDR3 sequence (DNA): TGTGCCAGCAGCTTAGCCCAGGGGAAATACAATGAGCAGTTCTTC. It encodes CASSLAQGKYNEQFF.

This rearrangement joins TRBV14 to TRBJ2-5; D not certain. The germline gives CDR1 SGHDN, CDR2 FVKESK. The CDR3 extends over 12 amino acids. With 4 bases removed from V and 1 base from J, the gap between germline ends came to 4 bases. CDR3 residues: CASSPLQETQYF. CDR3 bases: TGTGCCAGCAGCCCGCTCCAAGAGACCCAGTACTTC. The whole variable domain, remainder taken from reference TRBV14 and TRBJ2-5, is EAGVTQFPSHSVIEKGQTVTLRCDPISGHDNLYWYRRVMGKEIKFLLHFVKESKQDESGMPNNRFLAERTGGTYSTLKVQPAELEDSGVYFCASSPLQETQYFGPGTRLLVL.

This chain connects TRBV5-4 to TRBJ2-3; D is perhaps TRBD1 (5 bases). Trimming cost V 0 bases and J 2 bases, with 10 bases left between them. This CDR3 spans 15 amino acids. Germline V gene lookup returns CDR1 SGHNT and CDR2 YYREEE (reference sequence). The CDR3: CASSLVGRATDTQYF. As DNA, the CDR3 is TGTGCCAGCAGCTTGGTCGGCAGGGCCACAGATACGCAGTATTTT.

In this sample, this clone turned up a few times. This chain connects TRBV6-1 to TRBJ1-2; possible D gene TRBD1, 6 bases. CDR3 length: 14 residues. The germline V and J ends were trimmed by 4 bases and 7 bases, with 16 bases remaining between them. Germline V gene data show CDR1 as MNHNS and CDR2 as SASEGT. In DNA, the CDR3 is TGTGCCAGCAGTGGGACCGGGGGGGCCGCTGGCTACACCTTC. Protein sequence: CASSGTGGAAGYTF.

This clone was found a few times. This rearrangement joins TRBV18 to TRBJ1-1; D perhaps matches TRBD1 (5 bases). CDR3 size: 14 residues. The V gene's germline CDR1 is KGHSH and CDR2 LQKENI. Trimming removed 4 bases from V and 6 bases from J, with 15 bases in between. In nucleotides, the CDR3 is TGTGCCAGCTCACAGGAGGGGATGACGGCTGAAGCTTTCTTT. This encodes CASSQEGMTAEAFF.

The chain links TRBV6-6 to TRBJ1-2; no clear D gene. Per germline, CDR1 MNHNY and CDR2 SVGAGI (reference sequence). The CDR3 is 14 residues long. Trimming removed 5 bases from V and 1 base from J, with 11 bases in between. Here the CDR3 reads CASSPFSDNYGYTF. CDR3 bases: TGTGCCAGCAGTCCCTTTTCCGATAACTATGGCTACACCTTC.

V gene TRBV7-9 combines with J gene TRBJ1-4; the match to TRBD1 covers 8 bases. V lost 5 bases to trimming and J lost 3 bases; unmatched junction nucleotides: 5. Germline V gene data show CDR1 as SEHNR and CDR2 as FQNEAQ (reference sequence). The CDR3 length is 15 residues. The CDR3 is CASSVRTGPNEKLFF. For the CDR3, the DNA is TGTGCCAGCAGCGTTAGGACAGGGCCTAATGAAAAACTGTTTTTT.

CDR3 nucleotide sequence: TGTGCCAGCAGCTTAACTGAGGTGAAGAGCTACGAGCAGTACTTC. It is translated as CASSLTEVKSYEQYF. The chain employs TRBV7-3 and TRBJ2-7, with D unresolved. Germline loops: CDR1 SGHTA, CDR2 FQGTGA. The CDR3 runs to 15 residues. Trimming removed 0 bases at V and 3 bases at J, with 12 bases between.

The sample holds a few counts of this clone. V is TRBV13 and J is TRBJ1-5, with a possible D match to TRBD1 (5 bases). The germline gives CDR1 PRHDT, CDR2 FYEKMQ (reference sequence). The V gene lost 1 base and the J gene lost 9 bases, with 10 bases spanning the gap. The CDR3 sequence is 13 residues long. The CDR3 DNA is TGTGCCAGCAGCTTAGCCGGGGCCGGGCCCCAGCATTTT. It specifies CASSLAGAGPQHF.

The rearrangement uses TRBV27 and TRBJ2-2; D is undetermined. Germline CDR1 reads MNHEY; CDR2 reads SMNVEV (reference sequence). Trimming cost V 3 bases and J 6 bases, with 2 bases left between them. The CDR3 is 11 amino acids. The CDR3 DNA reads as TGTGCCAGCAGTTTTGCCGGGGAGCTGTTTTTT. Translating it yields CASSFAGELFF.

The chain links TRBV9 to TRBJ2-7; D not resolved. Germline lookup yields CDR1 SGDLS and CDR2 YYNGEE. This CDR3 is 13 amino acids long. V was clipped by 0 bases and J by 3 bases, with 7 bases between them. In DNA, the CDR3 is TGTGCCAGCAGCGTAGGCCACGACTACGAGCAGTACTTC. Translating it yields CASSVGHDYEQYF.

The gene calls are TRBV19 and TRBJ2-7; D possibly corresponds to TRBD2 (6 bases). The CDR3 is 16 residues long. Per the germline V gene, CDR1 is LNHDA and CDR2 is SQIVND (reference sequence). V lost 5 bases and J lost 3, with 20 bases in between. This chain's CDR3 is CASSPQGLGSSYEQYF. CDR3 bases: TGTGCCAGTAGTCCCCAGGGTCTCGGGAGCAGCTACGAGCAGTACTTC.

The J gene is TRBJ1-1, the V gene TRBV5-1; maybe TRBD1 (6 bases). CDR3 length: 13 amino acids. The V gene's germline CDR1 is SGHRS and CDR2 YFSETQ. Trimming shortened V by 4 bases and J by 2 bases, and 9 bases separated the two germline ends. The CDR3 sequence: CASSTDSNTEAFF. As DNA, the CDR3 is TGCGCCAGCAGCACGGACAGTAACACTGAAGCTTTCTTT.